This TCR beta chain is drawn from a study of beta chain features in type 1 diabetes. About this clone: Its specificity is unknown.

The sequenced template was cDNA made from the entire isolated RNA. Profiling relied on immunoSEQ multiplex PCR, and the TCRdb table lists in-frame clones only, not all of them. This table has 350,000 to 400,000 clones, approximately 16% appearing once. Sorted populations all had greater than 95% purity. The length of the CDR3 is 14 residues. The V gene's germline CDR1 is MNHEY and CDR2 SMNVEV (reference sequence). Between the trimmed V and J ends, which lost 4 bases and 6 bases, there was a span of 15 bases. Study-wide points: People with Type 1 diabetes carried modestly yet significantly shorter TCRB CDR3s in all four CD4+ subsets. A greater similarity of naive, central memory and Treg TCRB repertoires was seen among patients than among healthy donors.

The sequence was collected from a woman aged 18-35 years in good health. J is TRBJ1-2 and V is TRBV27; D is undetermined. Sample: naive CD4+ T cells from blood. CDR3 nucleotides: TGTGCCAGCAGTTCCCCCGGAGGGAAGAATGGCTACACCTTC. Amino acids: CASSSPGGKNGYTF.